In its sample, the clone carrying this T cell receptor beta chain was seen many times. The target antigen is unknown. The length of the CDR3 is 13 residues. Germline values: CDR1 SGHNT, CDR2 YENEEA. V lost 5 bases, J lost 7 bases, and 3 bases stayed unmatched. A deep-level run was used for the assay. The data were produced by immunoSEQ multiplex PCR, yet TCRdb's version contains in-frame clones alone and is incomplete. This sample has approximately 720,000 clones; 72% occur once, and the top ten carry 1.5% to 2%. The entry originates in a study of shared clonotypes between healthy human individuals. Whole-study findings and limits: Sampling included only blood; tissue repertoires likely differ.

The TCR comes from a woman aged 30 to 39 in good health. V and J are TRBV11-3 and TRBJ2-1, with 9 bases matching TRBD2. Material: memory CD4+ T cells sorted from blood. Specified subset: CD45RA-negative fraction. The CDR3 nucleotides are TGTGCCAGCAGCGCACTAGCGGGTAATGAGCAGTTCTTC. Its protein is CASSALAGNEQFF.